These 24 T cell receptor beta chains were all obtained from the same sample, sequenced in a study of beta chain features in type 1 diabetes. Expressed TCRB transcripts were sequenced, since all the RNA that had been isolated was reverse transcribed. Generated by immunoSEQ multiplex PCR, the TCRdb table keeps only in-frame clones and is missing some. The table has hundreds of thousands of clones, less than 20% seen once; the top ten hold about 0.086%. The sequenced material came from naive CD4+ T cells from blood. These TCRs come from a man between 18 and 35 years old in good health.

About this clone: Other DNA sequences in this sample translate to the same CDR3. The J gene is TRBJ1-4, the V gene TRBV18; 7 bases agree with TRBD1. The ends lost 4 bases at V and 0 bases at J; junction bases unmatched: 2. This CDR3 has 15 amino acids. CDR1 is KGHSH and CDR2 is LQKENI in the germline V gene. Written as DNA, the CDR3 is TGTGCCAGCTCACACGGGACAGCAACTAATGAAAAACTGTTTTTT. Residues: CASSHGTATNEKLFF.

The sample holds a few counts of this clone. J is TRBJ1-1 and V is TRBV7-2; D remains unclear. The CDR3 totals 16 residues. The germline gives CDR1 SGHTA, CDR2 FQGNSA. Trimming took off 0 bases at V and 5 bases at J, with 16 bases between the two ends. CDR3 loop: CASSLAVLSIGTEAFF. DNA for the CDR3: TGTGCCAGCAGCTTAGCGGTGTTGTCAATCGGAACTGAAGCTTTCTTT. The full variable domain, in which reference TRBV7-2 and TRBJ1-1 provide the parts outside the CDR3, is GAGVSQSPSNKVTEKGKDVELRCDPISGHTALYWYRQSLGQGLEFLIYFQGNSAPDKSGLPSDRFSAERTGGSVSTLTIQRTQQEDSAVYLCASSLAVLSIGTEAFFGQGTRLTVV.

The gene calls are TRBV7-3 and TRBJ2-1; TRBD1 agrees at 7 bases. Germline V gives CDR1 SGHTA, CDR2 FQGTGA. The V gene end was trimmed by 4 bases and the J gene end by 4 bases; junction bases not matched to a gene: 7. This CDR3 spans 15 amino acids. Here the CDR3 DNA reads TGTGCCAGCAGCTCAAAACAGGGGTATTACAATGAGCAGTTCTTC. It is translated as CASSSKQGYYNEQFF.

The chain employs TRBV4-1 and TRBJ2-1; no clear D. Germline-derived CDR1 and CDR2 are MGHRA and YSYEKL. This CDR3 contains 14 residues. The ends were cut back, 3 bases at V and 8 bases at J, with 14 bases in the middle. CDR3 bases: TGCGCCAGCAGCCAGGAAGCACAATCCCATGAGCAGTTCTTC. This encodes CASSQEAQSHEQFF.

In its sample, this clone was seen a few times. This chain connects TRBV29-1 to TRBJ2-7; a possible D gene is TRBD2 (7 bases). CDR3 size: 15 residues. From germline, CDR1 is SQVTM and CDR2 ANQGSEA. V was pared by 8 bases and J by 0 bases, with 20 bases between. The DNA for the CDR3 is TGCAGCTCAGAAGGGGGACTAACCTACTCCTACGAGCAGTACTTC. Its translation: CSSEGGLTYSYEQYF.

This clone has a handful of counts. The J gene is TRBJ2-7, the V gene TRBV4-3, with D perhaps matching TRBD1 (6 bases). Germline loops: CDR1 LGHNA, CDR2 YSLEER. V lost 4 bases and J lost 2, with 15 bases in between. This CDR3 comprises 15 residues. CDR3 coding DNA: TGCGCCAGCAGCCGGGGACACGAGGGGACCTACGAGCAGTACTTC. Its translation is CASSRGHEGTYEQYF.

The sample holds a few counts of this clone. This chain joins TRBV5-1 and TRBJ1-5; D possibly corresponds to TRBD1 (6 bases). V was trimmed by 5 bases and J by 5 bases, leaving 14 bases between them. CDR3 length: 14 amino acids. Germline V gene sequence: CDR1 SGHRS, CDR2 YFSETQ. CDR3 bases: TGCGCCAGCAGTCTGTCGGCAGGGGATCAGCCCCAGCATTTT. Translated, it gives CASSLSAGDQPQHF.

The table lists this clone with a few counts. The chain recombines TRBV9 with TRBJ1-3; TRBD1 agrees at 10 bases. Germline CDR1 and CDR2: SGDLS and YYNGEE. CDR3 length: 14 residues. Unmatched junction bases numbered 2, after V lost 3 bases and J lost 5 bases. The chain's CDR3 is CASSATGGRNTIYF. The CDR3 DNA reads TGTGCCAGCAGCGCGACAGGGGGCCGAAACACCATATATTTT.

The chain couples TRBV4-3 to TRBJ2-1; 12 bases line up with TRBD2. Germline V gives CDR1 LGHNA, CDR2 YSLEER. The CDR3 is made up of 17 amino acids. J lost 4 bases, V lost 2 bases, and 6 bases had no gene match. The CDR3 DNA is TGCGCCAGCAGCCAACTTGGGACTAGCGGGCGGTACAATGAGCAGTTCTTC. It translates to CASSQLGTSGRYNEQFF.

This sequence joins TRBV27 and TRBJ2-6; D is uncertain. The germline CDR1 and CDR2 sequences are MNHEY and SMNVEV (reference sequence). With 3 bases removed from V and 0 bases from J, the gap between germline ends came to 9 bases. This CDR3 has 16 amino acids. The CDR3 bases are TGTGCCAGCAGTTTGGGGTTGCCCTCTGGGGCCAACGTCCTGACTTTC. Protein product: CASSLGLPSGANVLTF.

This clone was seen more than once but under ten times. The CDR3 spells CASTKSDRNYEQYF. The CDR3 DNA sequence: TGTGCCAGCACCAAAAGTGACAGGAACTACGAGCAGTACTTC. The chain links TRBV6-9 to TRBJ2-7; the D gene is possibly TRBD1 (6 bases). Germline CDR1 is MNHGY and CDR2 is SVAAGI. This CDR3 is 14 amino acids long. Trimming shortened V by 7 bases and J by 3 bases, and 16 bases separated the two germline ends.

The chain uses TRBV9 and TRBJ2-3; D is uncertain. This CDR3 region has 15 residues. Trimming removed 3 bases from V and 2 bases from J, with 13 bases in between. Per the germline V gene, CDR1 is SGDLS and CDR2 is YYNGEE. CDR3 amino acids: CASSASERNTDTQYF. In nucleotides, the CDR3 is TGTGCCAGCAGCGCGTCGGAGAGGAACACAGATACGCAGTATTTT. Supplemented by reference TRBV9 and TRBJ2-3, the full variable domain reads DSGVTQTPKHLITATGQRVTLRCSPRSGDLSVYWYQQSLDQGLQFLIQYYNGEERAKGNILERFSAQQFPDLHSELNLSSLELGDSALYFCASSASERNTDTQYFGPGTRLTVL.

The rearrangement uses TRBV27 and TRBJ2-1; the match to TRBD2 covers 9 bases. The CDR3 has 15 amino acids. Germline assignment: CDR1 MNHEY and CDR2 SMNVEV (reference sequence). Trimming cost V 2 bases and J 9 bases; bases outside gene matches: 8. CDR3 DNA: TGTGCCAGCAGTTTACCCACAGCGGGGGGTACTGAGCAGTTCTTC. This translates into CASSLPTAGGTEQFF.

V usage is TRBV19 and J usage is TRBJ2-6, with D hard to call. The germline V and J ends were trimmed by 3 bases and 0 bases, with 3 bases remaining between them. The germline gives CDR1 LNHDA, CDR2 SQIVND (reference sequence). This CDR3 region has 14 residues. The CDR3: CASSIDSGANVLTF. As DNA, the CDR3 is TGTGCCAGTAGTATTGACTCTGGGGCCAACGTCCTGACTTTC.

V is TRBV7-6 and J is TRBJ1-2, with D uncertain. The V gene lost 5 bases and the J gene lost 8 bases, with 15 bases spanning the gap. The V gene's germline CDR1 is SGHVS and CDR2 FNYEAQ. The length of the CDR3 is 13 residues. The CDR3 sequence is CASSLKPGGGYTF. The CDR3 nucleotides read TGTGCCAGCAGCCTTAAACCAGGCGGCGGCTACACCTTC.

This clone was detected a few times. The chain couples TRBV7-2 to TRBJ2-3; D gene unclear. The length of the CDR3 is 16 residues. V lost 5 bases and J 3 bases, leaving 18 bases between the germline ends. Germline-derived CDR1 and CDR2 are SGHTA and FQGNSA. The CDR3 protein is CASSRYPAEPTDTQYF. CDR3 nucleotide sequence: TGTGCCAGCAGCAGATACCCAGCCGAACCAACAGATACGCAGTATTTT.

The V and J genes are TRBV10-3 and TRBJ1-1; weak D call: TRBD1 (5 bases). CDR3 length: 13 amino acids. The V gene's germline CDR1 is ENHRY and CDR2 SYGVKD. V shed 7 bases and J shed 4 bases, with 13 bases lying between them. CDR3: CAITDGGITEAFF. The CDR3 DNA sequence: TGTGCCATCACCGACGGGGGGATCACTGAAGCTTTCTTT.

There are a few counts of this clone. The sample contains more than one DNA sequence encoding this CDR3. The CDR3 coding sequence is TGTGCCAGCAGCGTACAGGGTCCCGATACGCAGTATTTT. Translating gives CASSVQGPDTQYF. The V and J genes are TRBV7-2 and TRBJ2-3; tentative D call: TRBD1 (6 bases). The V and J ends lost 5 bases and 6 bases respectively, with 12 bases between them. Germline CDR1 is SGHTA and CDR2 is FQGNSA. This CDR3 is built from 13 residues.

The CDR3 reads CASSQDSGPYGYTF. CDR3 in DNA: TGCGCCAGCAGCCAAGATTCAGGGCCCTATGGCTACACCTTC. The chain carries TRBV4-1 and TRBJ1-2; D is possibly TRBD1 (5 bases). The CDR3 contains 14 residues. The ends were cut back, 0 bases at V and 4 bases at J, with 9 bases in the middle. Per the germline V gene, CDR1 is MGHRA and CDR2 is YSYEKL.

In its sample, this clone was seen a few times. The chain uses TRBV9 and TRBJ1-3; D call uncertain. This CDR3 contains 14 residues. The ends were cut back, 0 bases at V and 2 bases at J, with 6 bases in the middle. Looked up from germline, CDR1 is SGDLS and CDR2 is YYNGEE. For the CDR3, the DNA is TGTGCCAGCAGCGTAGTGGCGGCTGGAAACACCATATATTTT. Translating gives CASSVVAAGNTIYF.

V is TRBV5-1 and J is TRBJ2-3; D is undetermined. Germline V gene data show CDR1 as SGHRS and CDR2 as YFSETQ. This CDR3 comprises 15 residues. V was trimmed by 1 base and J by 0 bases, leaving 9 bases between them. The CDR3 reads CASSLNLLSTDTQYF. CDR3 nucleotide sequence: TGCGCCAGCAGCTTGAACCTCCTCAGCACAGATACGCAGTATTTT.

This clone was recorded at least ten times. The CDR3 nucleotides are TGTGCCAGCAGCTTCGGACGAGCTGGAAACACCATATATTTT. Residues: CASSFGRAGNTIYF. The chain is built from TRBV13 and TRBJ1-3; no reliable D call. CDR1 and CDR2 (germline): PRHDT, FYEKMQ (reference sequence). Between the trimmed V and J ends, which lost 3 bases and 2 bases, there was a span of 8 bases. The CDR3 covers 14 residues.

This sequence joins TRBV30 and TRBJ2-7; no definite D call. From germline, CDR1 is GTSNPN and CDR2 SVGIG (reference sequence). The V end was cut by 1 base, the J end by 3 bases, with 10 bases between. The CDR3 is 13 amino acids. CDR3 in DNA: TGTGCCTGGAGTGGGTCCAAATACTACGAGCAGTACTTC. As protein: CAWSGSKYYEQYF. Complete variable domain (other parts from reference TRBV30 and TRBJ2-7): SQTIHQWPATLVQPVGSPLSLECTVEGTSNPNLYWYRQAAGRGLQLLFYSVGIGQISSEVPQNLSASRPQDRQFILSSKKLLLSDSGFYLCAWSGSKYYEQYFGPGTRLTVT.

This rearrangement joins TRBV2 to TRBJ2-5; D gene uncertain. The germline V gene has CDR1 SNHLY and CDR2 FYNNEI. Trimming removed 5 bases at V and 5 bases at J, with 6 bases between. The CDR3 covers 11 residues. DNA of the CDR3: TGTGCCAGCAGTATAGGGGAGACCCAGTACTTC. Protein sequence: CASSIGETQYF. Combining the CDR3 with reference TRBV2 and TRBJ2-5 gives the whole variable domain EPEVTQTPSHQVTQMGQEVILRCVPISNHLYFYWYRQILGQKVEFLVSFYNNEISEKSEIFDDQFSVERPDGSNFTLKIRSTKLEDSAMYFCASSIGETQYFGPGTRLLVL.